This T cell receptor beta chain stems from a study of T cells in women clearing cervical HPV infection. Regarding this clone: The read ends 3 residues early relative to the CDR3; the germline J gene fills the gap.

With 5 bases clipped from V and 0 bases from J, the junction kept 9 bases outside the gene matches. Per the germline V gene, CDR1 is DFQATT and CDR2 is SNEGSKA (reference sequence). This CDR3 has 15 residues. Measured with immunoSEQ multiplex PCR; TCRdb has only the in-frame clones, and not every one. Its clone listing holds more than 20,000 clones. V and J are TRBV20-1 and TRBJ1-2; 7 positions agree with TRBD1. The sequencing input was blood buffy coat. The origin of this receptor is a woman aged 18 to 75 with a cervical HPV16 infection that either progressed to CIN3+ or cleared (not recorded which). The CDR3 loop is CSADSRQGTNYGYTF. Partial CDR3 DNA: TGCAGTGCTGATTCCCGACAGGGAACTAACTATGGC.